These 14 T cell receptor beta chains came from one sample sequenced in a study of blood T cells in healthy people across ages. Primers used in a second PCR of about 6 to 12 cycles were a sample-barcoded 5' primer and a J-beta primer mix. One entry per CDR3 protein results from TCRdb running MiXCR on the 5' RACE reads. This table has around 1,500,000 distinct CDR3 sequences, roughly 28% appearing once. Sequencing was performed on blood. These receptors originate from a woman aged 25 to 39 in good health.

This clonotype was picked up a small number of times. The chain joins TRBV7-2 to TRBJ2-6; the match to TRBD2 covers 10 bases. The CDR3 spans 20 residues. The V and J ends lost 0 bases and 4 bases, in that order; junction bases with no gene match: 12. The V gene's germline CDR1 is SGHTA and CDR2 FQGNSA. CDR3 sequence reads: CASSLAQSERGGLGANVLTF. DNA for the CDR3: TGTGCCAGCAGCTTAGCGCAGTCTGAGCGGGGGGGCCTCGGGGCCAACGTCCTGACTTTC.

Remarks on this clonotype: A much more abundant neighbour one base away suggests this may be a read error. The V and J genes are TRBV25-1 and TRBJ2-5; TRBD2 aligns across 11 bases. The CDR3 spans 15 residues. Germline CDR1 MGHDK, CDR2 SYGVNS. The CDR3 DNA sequence: TGTGCCACCGGGACTAGCGGATTTCACCAAGAGATCCAGTACTTC. Protein product: CATGTSGFHQEIQYF.

The chain employs TRBV12-3 or TRBV12-4 and TRBJ2-1, with 8 bases lining up with TRBD2. V was clipped by 6 bases and J by 3 bases; unmatched bases: 7. This CDR3 is built from 15 residues. Here the CDR3 reads CASSFGTRFYNEQFF. In DNA form, the CDR3 reads TGTGCCAGCAGCTTCGGGACTAGGTTCTACAATGAGCAGTTCTTC.

The CDR3 DNA follows: TGTGCCAGCAGCTTACTAGCGGAGCCCTTCAATGAGCAGTTCTTC. Translation: CASSLLAEPFNEQFF. This chain connects TRBV6-6 to TRBJ2-1, with TRBD2 identical over 8 bases. The CDR3 totals 15 residues. Germline V gene lookup returns CDR1 MNHNY and CDR2 SVGAGI (reference sequence). V lost 6 bases and J lost 6; bases outside the gene matches: 10.

This clonotype was picked up one time. The junction departs from germline at one end; a sequencing error may be responsible. V usage is TRBV3-1 and J usage is TRBJ2-6; D is possibly TRBD1 (6 bases). Germline values: CDR1 LGHDT, CDR2 YNNKEL (reference sequence). The length of the CDR3 is 18 residues. Here the CDR3 DNA reads TGTGCCAGCAGCCATGGTTCAGGGGCACCCTCTGGGGCCAACGTCCGGACTTTC. Its protein product is CASSHGSGAPSGANVRTF.

Of note for this clonotype: The junction departs from germline at one end; a sequencing error may be responsible. CDR3 nucleotides: TGCGTCAGCAGCTTGGGGACTAGATCAGATACGCAGTATTTT. Translating it yields CVSSLGTRSDTQYF. The rearrangement links TRBV5-1 to TRBJ2-3; 8 nucleotides align to TRBD2. The CDR3 contains 14 residues. CDR1 is SGHRS, CDR2 YFSETQ, per germline.

Ten or more counts support this clonotype. This chain joins TRBV5-6 and TRBJ2-5; D remains ambiguous. Germline assignment: CDR1 SGHDT and CDR2 YYEEEE. This CDR3 is built from 16 residues. Between the trimmed V and J ends, which lost 0 bases and 5 bases, there was a span of 17 bases. Here the CDR3 DNA reads TGTGCCAGCAGCTTGGGAGTGGGATCCAATTTGGAGACCCAGTACTTC. This encodes CASSLGVGSNLETQYF. The complete variable domain, with remaining parts taken from reference TRBV5-6 and TRBJ2-5, reads DAGVTQSPTHLIKTRGQQVTLRCSPKSGHDTVSWYQQALGQGPQFIFQYYEEEERQRGNFPDRFSGHQFPNYSSELNVNALLLGDSALYLCASSLGVGSNLETQYFGPGTRLLVL.

This rearrangement joins TRBV6-1 to TRBJ2-1, with D possibly TRBD1 on 6 matching bases. Per germline, CDR1 MNHNS and CDR2 SASEGT. The germline V and J ends were trimmed by 5 bases and 12 bases, with 23 bases remaining between them. The CDR3 length is 15 residues. The CDR3 bases are TGTGCCAGCAGTCTTGTCCCAGGGGCTTGGACGGGGCAGTTCTTC. It is translated as CASSLVPGAWTGQFF.

The CDR3 protein is CASSGGTGSSYNEQFF. Here the CDR3 DNA reads TGTGCCAGCAGCGGCGGGACAGGAAGCTCCTACAATGAGCAGTTCTTC. The rearrangement uses TRBV12-3 or TRBV12-4 and TRBJ2-1, with 8 bases that match TRBD1. The V segment lost 6 bases and the J segment 0 bases; nucleotides outside the gene matches: 7. This CDR3 comprises 16 residues.

The table lists this clonotype with many counts. The chain uses TRBV7-2 and TRBJ2-7; 8 nucleotides agree with TRBD2. The CDR3 consists of 15 residues. CDR1 is SGHTA, CDR2 FQGNSA, per germline. Trimming took 1 base from V and 3 from J; bases not matched to a gene: 5. The CDR3 region is CASSLDPGGFYEQYF. The CDR3 coding sequence is TGTGCCAGCAGCTTAGATCCGGGAGGGTTCTACGAGCAGTACTTC.

This clonotype has a handful of counts. This chain joins TRBV12-3 or TRBV12-4 and TRBJ2-1, with TRBD2 identical over 11 bases. There are 15 residues in the CDR3. J gave up 8 bases and V 6 bases, and 9 bases lay outside the gene matches. CDR3 in DNA: TGTGCCAGCAGCCCAATAGCGGGAGGGCTTCATGAGCAGTTCTTC. It encodes CASSPIAGGLHEQFF.

This clonotype has at least ten counts. The chain links TRBV10-3 to TRBJ2-3; 11 bases are a match to TRBD2. The CDR3 runs to 15 residues. The V segment lost 8 bases and the J segment 0 bases; nucleotides outside the gene matches: 4. In germline, CDR1 is ENHRY, CDR2 SYGVKD. The DNA for the CDR3 is TGTGCCATCTCCCTAGCGGGGGGAAGCACAGATACGCAGTATTTT. This codes for CAISLAGGSTDTQYF.

The chain joins TRBV5-1 to TRBJ2-1, with D tentatively TRBD2 (6 bases). Germline V gives CDR1 SGHRS, CDR2 YFSETQ. The length of the CDR3 is 17 residues. V dropped 0 bases and J dropped 0 bases, with 13 bases sitting between them. The CDR3 DNA reads TGCGCCAGCAGCTTGGGGGGTGCGGGGTTCTCCTACAATGAGCAGTTCTTC. This codes for CASSLGGAGFSYNEQFF. The full variable domain, its missing parts supplied by reference TRBV5-1 and TRBJ2-1, is KAGVTQTPRYLIKTRGQQVTLSCSPISGHRSVSWYQQTPGQGLQFLFEYFSETQRNKGNFPGRFSGRQFSNSRSEMNVSTLELGDSALYLCASSLGGAGFSYNEQFFGPGTRLTVL.

This rearrangement joins TRBV18 to TRBJ2-7; D is unclear. The J call may be incorrect, as the DNA end agrees better with TRBJ2-5. Germline loops: CDR1 KGHSH, CDR2 LQKENI. The CDR3 is 13 amino acids. The CDR3 DNA reads TGTGCCAGCTCACAGGGTTCCCCGGAGACCCAGTACTTC. Amino acid sequence: CASSQGSPETQYF.